This TCR beta chain was documented in a study of blood T cell repertoires in COVID-19. Across the study: The samples span acute and convalescent COVID-19 from the United States, Italy and Spain. The cDNA or gDNA used as material had been derived from T cells, B-cell-depleted T cells, or PBMCs.

Per the authors' pipeline: Estimation of nucleated cell counts relied on the amplification of reference gene primers. TCRdb's copy holds only in-frame clones and misses some; the assay was immunoSEQ multiplex PCR. The V and J calls and clone size were taken over from that table, and D and trimming were inferred from the DNA. This sample has 300,000 to 350,000 clones, with roughly 89% found just once. One Seattle source followed patients from active infection through their disease course. Sequenced material: peripheral blood. The sequence derives from a woman aged 60 to 75 with COVID-19, enrolled during active disease.

The CDR3 protein is CASSQDLAGGPIGELFF. The CDR3 DNA reads TGTGCCAGCAGCCAAGATCTAGCGGGGGGCCCTATCGGGGAGCTGTTTTTT. The chain recombines TRBV14 with TRBJ2-2; 11 positions agree with TRBD2. Per germline, CDR1 SGHDN and CDR2 FVKESK. V trimming: 0 bases; J trimming: 7 bases; junction bases outside the gene matches: 7. The CDR3 length is 17 residues.